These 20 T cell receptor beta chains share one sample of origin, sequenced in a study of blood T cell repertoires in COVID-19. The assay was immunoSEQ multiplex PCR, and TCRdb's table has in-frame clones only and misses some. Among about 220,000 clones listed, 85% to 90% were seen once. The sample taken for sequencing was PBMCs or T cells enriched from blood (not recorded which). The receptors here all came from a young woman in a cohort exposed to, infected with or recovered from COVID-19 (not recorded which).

The CDR3 loop is CASSLVGGAFF. DNA of the CDR3: TGTGCCAGCAGTTTAGTGGGAGGGGCTTTCTTT. J is TRBJ1-1 and V is TRBV12-3 or TRBV12-4; D gene unclear. V dropped 1 base and J dropped 11 bases, with 8 bases sitting between them. The CDR3 consists of 11 residues.

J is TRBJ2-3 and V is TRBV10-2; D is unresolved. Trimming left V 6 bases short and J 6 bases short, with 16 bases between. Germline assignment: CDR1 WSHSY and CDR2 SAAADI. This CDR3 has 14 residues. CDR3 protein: CASSTTRSSDTQYF. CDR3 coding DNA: TGCGCCAGCAGCACGACTCGGTCGTCGGATACGCAGTATTTT.

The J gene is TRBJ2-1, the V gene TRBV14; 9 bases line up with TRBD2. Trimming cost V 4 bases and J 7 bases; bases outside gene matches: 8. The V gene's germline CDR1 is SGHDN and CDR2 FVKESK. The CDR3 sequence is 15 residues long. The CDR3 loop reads CASSPLAGTTNEQFF. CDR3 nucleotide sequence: TGTGCCAGCAGCCCCCTAGCGGGAACGACGAATGAGCAGTTCTTC.

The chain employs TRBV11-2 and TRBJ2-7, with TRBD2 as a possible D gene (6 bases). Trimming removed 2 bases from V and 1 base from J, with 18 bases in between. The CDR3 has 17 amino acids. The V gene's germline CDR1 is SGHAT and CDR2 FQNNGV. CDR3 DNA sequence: TGTGCCAGCAGCTTATTTAGAGGTTCGGGAGCATCCTACGAGCAGTACTTC. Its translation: CASSLFRGSGASYEQYF.

The CDR3 loop reads CASSPVGTGTHEQYF. The CDR3 region has the DNA TGTGCCAGCTCACCGGTGGGGACAGGGACCCACGAGCAGTACTTC. J is TRBJ2-7 and V is TRBV18, with 9 nucleotides matching TRBD1. Germline V gives CDR1 KGHSH, CDR2 LQKENI. Unmatched junction bases numbered 8, after V lost 3 bases and J lost 5 bases. The CDR3 contains 15 residues.

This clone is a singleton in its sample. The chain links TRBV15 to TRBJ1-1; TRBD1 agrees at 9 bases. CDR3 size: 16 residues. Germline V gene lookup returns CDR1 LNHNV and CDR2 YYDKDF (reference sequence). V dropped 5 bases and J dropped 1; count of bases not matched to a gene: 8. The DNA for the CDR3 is TGTGCCACCAGCGGCCGGGACAGGGTATCGAACACTGAAGCTTTCTTT. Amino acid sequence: CATSGRDRVSNTEAFF.

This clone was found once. CDR3: CASSLGQGLSGYTF. The CDR3 nucleotides are TGTGCCAGCAGCCTAGGACAGGGGTTATCCGGCTACACCTTC. V gene TRBV11-3 combines with J gene TRBJ1-2; 9 nucleotides align to TRBD1. This CDR3 contains 14 residues. Germline CDR1 and CDR2: SGHNT and YENEEA. V shed 5 bases, J shed 8 bases, and the junction held 9 bases outside the gene matches. Drawing the rest from reference TRBV11-3 and TRBJ1-2, the complete variable domain is EAGVVQSPRYKIIEKKQPVAFWCNPISGHNTLYWYLQNLGQGPELLIRYENEEAVDDSQLPKDRFSAERLKGVDSTLKIQPAELGDSAVYLCASSLGQGLSGYTFGSGTRLTVV.

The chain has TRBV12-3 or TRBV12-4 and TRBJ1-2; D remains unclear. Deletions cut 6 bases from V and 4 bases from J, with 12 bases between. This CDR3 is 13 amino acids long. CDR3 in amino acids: CASSPQNLYGYTF. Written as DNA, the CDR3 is TGTGCCAGCAGCCCTCAGAACCTCTATGGCTACACCTTC.

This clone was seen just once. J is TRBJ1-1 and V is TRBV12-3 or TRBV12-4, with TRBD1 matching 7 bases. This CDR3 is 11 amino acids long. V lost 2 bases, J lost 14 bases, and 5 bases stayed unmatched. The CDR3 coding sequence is TGTGCCAGCAGTTTAAGGGACAGAGAATTCTTT. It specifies CASSLRDREFF.

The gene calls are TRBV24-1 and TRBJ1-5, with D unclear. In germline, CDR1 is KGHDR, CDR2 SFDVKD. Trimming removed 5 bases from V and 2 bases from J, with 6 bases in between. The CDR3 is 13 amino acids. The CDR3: CATSVEGNQPQHF. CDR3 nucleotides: TGTGCCACCAGTGTTGAGGGCAATCAGCCCCAGCATTTT.

The CDR3 loop reads CASSLSSRYGYTF. CDR3 coding DNA: TGTGCCAGCAGTTTATCTTCTCGGTATGGCTACACCTTC. The V gene is TRBV28, the J gene TRBJ1-2, with D unclear. V was trimmed by 1 base and J by 5 bases, leaving 8 bases between them. Germline CDR1 is MDHEN and CDR2 is SYDVKM. This CDR3 comprises 13 residues.

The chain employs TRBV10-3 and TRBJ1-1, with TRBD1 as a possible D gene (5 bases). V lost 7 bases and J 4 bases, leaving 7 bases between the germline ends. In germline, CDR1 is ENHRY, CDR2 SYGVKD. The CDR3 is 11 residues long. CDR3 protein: CAITQGTEAFF. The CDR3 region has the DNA TGTGCCATCACCCAGGGCACTGAAGCTTTCTTT.

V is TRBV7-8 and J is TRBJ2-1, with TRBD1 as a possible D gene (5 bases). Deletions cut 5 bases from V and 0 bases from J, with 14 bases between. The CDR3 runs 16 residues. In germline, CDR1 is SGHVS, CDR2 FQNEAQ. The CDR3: CASSPRRTPSYNEQFF. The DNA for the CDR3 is TGTGCCAGCAGCCCTAGGCGGACACCCTCCTACAATGAGCAGTTCTTC.

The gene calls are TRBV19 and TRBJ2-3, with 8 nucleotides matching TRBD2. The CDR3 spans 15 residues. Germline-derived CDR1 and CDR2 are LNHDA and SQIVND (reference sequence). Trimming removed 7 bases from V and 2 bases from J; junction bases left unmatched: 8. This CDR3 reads CASTSLAVNTDTQYF. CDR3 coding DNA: TGTGCCAGTACCTCACTAGCGGTGAACACAGATACGCAGTATTTT.

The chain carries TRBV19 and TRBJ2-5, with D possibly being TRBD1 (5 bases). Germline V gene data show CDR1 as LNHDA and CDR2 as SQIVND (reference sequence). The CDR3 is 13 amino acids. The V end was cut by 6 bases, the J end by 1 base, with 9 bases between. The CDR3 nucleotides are TGTGCCAGTAGGAAGGGGCTCCAAGAGACCCAGTACTTC. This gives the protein CASRKGLQETQYF.

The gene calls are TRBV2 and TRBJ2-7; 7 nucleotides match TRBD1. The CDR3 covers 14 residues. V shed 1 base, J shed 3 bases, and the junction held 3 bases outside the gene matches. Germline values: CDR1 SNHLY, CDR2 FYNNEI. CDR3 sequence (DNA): TGTGCCAGCAGTGAAGGGACAGGTCACTACGAGCAGTACTTC. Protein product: CASSEGTGHYEQYF.

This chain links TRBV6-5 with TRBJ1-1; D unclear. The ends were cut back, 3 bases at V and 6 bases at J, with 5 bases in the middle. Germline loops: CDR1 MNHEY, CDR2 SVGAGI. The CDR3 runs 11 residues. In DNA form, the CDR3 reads TGTGCCAGCAGTTATGACTCTGAAGCTTTCTTT. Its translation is CASSYDSEAFF.

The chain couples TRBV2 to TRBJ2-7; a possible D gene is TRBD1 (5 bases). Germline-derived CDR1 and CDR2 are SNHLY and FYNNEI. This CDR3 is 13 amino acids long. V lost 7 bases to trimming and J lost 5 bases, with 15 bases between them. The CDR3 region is CASKTAQVDEQYF. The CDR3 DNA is TGTGCCAGCAAGACAGCCCAGGTGGACGAGCAGTACTTC.

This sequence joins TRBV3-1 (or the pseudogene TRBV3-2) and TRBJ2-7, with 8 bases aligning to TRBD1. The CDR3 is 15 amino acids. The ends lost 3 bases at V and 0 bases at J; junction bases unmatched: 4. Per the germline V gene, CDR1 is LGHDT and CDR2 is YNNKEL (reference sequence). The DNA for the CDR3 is TGTGCCAGCAGCCATACCGACAGGGGCTCCTACGAGCAGTACTTC. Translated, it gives CASSHTDRGSYEQYF.

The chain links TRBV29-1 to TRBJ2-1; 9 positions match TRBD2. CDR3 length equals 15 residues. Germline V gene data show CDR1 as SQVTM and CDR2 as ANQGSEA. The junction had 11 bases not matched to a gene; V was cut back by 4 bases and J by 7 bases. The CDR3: CSVVVAGGPHNEQFF. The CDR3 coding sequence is TGCAGCGTTGTGGTGGCGGGAGGGCCCCATAATGAGCAGTTCTTC.